One T cell receptor (beta chain) is described in this entry. The antigen is not known. This sample was taken from a study of cytomegalovirus exposure and HLA in healthy donors. The V and J ends lost 1 base and 5 bases respectively, with 9 bases between them. Germline V gives CDR1 SGHVS, CDR2 FQNEAQ. The CDR3 is 14 residues long. The PCR was carried out with 60 Vbeta primers and 13 Jbeta primers. Original handling: Among the unique TCR beta chains that a later analysis counted, about 84 million in all, about 12 million were shared. TCRdb's table, derived via immunoSEQ multiplex PCR, lists solely in-frame clones and lacks some. V, J and clone size are those of that table, while D and trimming were read from the DNA. The sample carries some 120,000 clones, roughly three quarters recorded once. Broader study findings: The study listed approximately 160 cytomegalovirus-associated TCR beta chains.

Input material: PBMCs. The receptor's source is a man younger than 40 in good health and CMV-seronegative. The V and J genes are TRBV7-8 and TRBJ1-5; TRBD1 is a possible D gene (6 bases). The CDR3 nucleotides are TGTGCCAGCAGCTTAGACAGGGTAGATCAGCCCCAGCATTTT. Protein sequence: CASSLDRVDQPQHF.